The entry below gives a single T cell receptor (beta chain) sequence along with its context. Its antigen is undetermined. This CDR3 spans 13 amino acids. CDR1 KGHDR and CDR2 SFDVKD come from the germline V gene. V gave up 3 bases and J gave up 5 bases, with 7 bases separating them. The sample originates from a study of T cell responses to AZD1222 COVID-19 vaccine. Study-level results: CD4 TCRs associated with vaccination spanned spike, dominating at 160-218 and 743-854. Donors were largely white British and mainly female; clonal diversity was possibly underestimated.

Sequenced by immunoSEQ multiplex PCR; TCRdb stores in-frame clones only, minus some. The sample has under 200,000 clones, less than 95% seen once. This clonotype was sampled from an adult in good health. The sample consisted of peripheral blood, taken on day 0 of AZD1222 vaccination. The chain combines TRBV24-1 with TRBJ1-5, with a possible D match to TRBD1 (5 bases). CDR3 region: CATSDNRYQPQHF. CDR3 bases: TGTGCCACCAGTGATAACAGGTATCAGCCCCAGCATTTT.